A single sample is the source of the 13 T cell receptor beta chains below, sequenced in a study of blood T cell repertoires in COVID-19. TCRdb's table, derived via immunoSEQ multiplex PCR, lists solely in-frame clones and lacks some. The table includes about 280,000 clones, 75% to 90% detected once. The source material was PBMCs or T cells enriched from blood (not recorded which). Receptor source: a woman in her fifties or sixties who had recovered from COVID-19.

The CDR3 nucleotides read TGTGCCAGCAGCGCGCGGGACGCCCGGGCGGAGACCCAGTACTTC. It encodes CASSARDARAETQYF. This sequence joins TRBV11-2 and TRBJ2-5; D is perhaps TRBD2 (6 bases). There are 15 residues in the CDR3. CDR1 and CDR2 (germline): SGHAT, FQNNGV. V was clipped by 5 bases and J by 5 bases, with 18 bases between them.

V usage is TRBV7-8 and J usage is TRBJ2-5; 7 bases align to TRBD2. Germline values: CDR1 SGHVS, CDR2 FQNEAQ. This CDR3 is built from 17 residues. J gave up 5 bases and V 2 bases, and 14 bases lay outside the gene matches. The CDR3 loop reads CASSLIGGRGYWETQYF. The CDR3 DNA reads TGTGCCAGCAGCTTAATCGGCGGGAGAGGGTATTGGGAGACCCAGTACTTC.

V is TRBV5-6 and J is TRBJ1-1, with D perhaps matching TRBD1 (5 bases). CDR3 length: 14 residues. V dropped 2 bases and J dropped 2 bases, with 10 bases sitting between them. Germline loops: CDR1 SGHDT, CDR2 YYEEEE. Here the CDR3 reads CASSFRAINTEAFF. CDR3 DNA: TGTGCCAGCAGCTTCAGGGCTATCAACACTGAAGCTTTCTTT.

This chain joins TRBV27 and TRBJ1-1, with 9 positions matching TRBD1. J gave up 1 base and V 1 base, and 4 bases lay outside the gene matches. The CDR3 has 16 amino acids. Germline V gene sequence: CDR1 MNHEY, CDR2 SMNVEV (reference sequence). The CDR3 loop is CASSLWAGQGNTEAFF. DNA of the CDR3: TGTGCCAGCAGTTTATGGGCGGGACAGGGGAACACTGAAGCTTTCTTT.

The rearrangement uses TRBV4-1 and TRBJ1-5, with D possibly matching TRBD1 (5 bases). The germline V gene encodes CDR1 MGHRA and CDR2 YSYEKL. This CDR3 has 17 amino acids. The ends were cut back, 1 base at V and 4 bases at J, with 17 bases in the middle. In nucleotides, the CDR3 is TGCGCCAGCAGCCAAGGGATACGGGGGTGGGGAAATCAGCCCCAGCATTTT. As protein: CASSQGIRGWGNQPQHF.

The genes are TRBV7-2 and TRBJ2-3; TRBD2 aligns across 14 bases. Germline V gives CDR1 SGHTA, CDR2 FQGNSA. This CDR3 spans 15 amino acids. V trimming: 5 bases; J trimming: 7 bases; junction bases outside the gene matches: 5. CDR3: CASSMTSGGAYTQYF. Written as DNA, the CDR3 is TGTGCCAGCAGCATGACTAGCGGGGGGGCATATACGCAGTATTTT.

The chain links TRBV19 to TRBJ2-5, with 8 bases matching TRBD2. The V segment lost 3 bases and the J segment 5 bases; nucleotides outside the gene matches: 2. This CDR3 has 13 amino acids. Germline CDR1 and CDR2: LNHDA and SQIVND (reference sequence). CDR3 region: CASSMERGETQYF. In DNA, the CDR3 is TGTGCCAGTAGTATGGAGCGGGGGGAGACCCAGTACTTC.

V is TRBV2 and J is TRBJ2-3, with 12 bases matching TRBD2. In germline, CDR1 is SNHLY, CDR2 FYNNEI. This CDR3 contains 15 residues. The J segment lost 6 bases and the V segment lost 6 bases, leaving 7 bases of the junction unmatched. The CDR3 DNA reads TGTGCCAGCAGCCCTACTAGCGGGAGGAGGGATACGCAGTATTTT. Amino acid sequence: CASSPTSGRRDTQYF.

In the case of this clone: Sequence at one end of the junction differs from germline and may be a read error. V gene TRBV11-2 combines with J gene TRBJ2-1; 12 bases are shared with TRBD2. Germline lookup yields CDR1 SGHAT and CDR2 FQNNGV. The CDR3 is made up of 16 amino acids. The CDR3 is CVSSLERLAGGQIGFF. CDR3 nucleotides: TGTGTCAGCAGCTTAGAACGGCTAGCGGGAGGGCAGATCGGGTTCTTC.

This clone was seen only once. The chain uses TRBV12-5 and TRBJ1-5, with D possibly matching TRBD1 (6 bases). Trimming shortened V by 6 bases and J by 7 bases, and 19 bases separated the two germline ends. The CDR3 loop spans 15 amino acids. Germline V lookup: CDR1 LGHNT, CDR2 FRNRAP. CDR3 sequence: CASGANRDPGQPQHF. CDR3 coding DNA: TGTGCTAGTGGCGCTAACAGGGACCCGGGGCAGCCCCAGCATTTT.

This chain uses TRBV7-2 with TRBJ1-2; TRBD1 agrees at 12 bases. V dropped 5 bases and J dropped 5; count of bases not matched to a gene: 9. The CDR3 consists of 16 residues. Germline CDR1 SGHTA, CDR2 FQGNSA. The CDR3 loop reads CASSPSGTGGRYGYTF. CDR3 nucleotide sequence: TGTGCCAGCAGCCCATCCGGGACAGGGGGCCGGTATGGCTACACCTTC.

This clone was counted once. The CDR3 protein is CASSFEGDQPQHF. The CDR3 DNA is TGCGCCAGCAGCTTCGAGGGAGACCAGCCCCAGCATTTT. The chain uses TRBV5-1 and TRBJ1-5; D uncertain. The CDR3 is made up of 13 amino acids. The germline V gene encodes CDR1 SGHRS and CDR2 YFSETQ. V was clipped by 2 bases and J by 7 bases, with 10 bases between them. The full variable domain, rest sourced from reference TRBV5-1 and TRBJ1-5, is KAGVTQTPRYLIKTRGQQVTLSCSPISGHRSVSWYQQTPGQGLQFLFEYFSETQRNKGNFPGRFSGRQFSNSRSEMNVSTLELGDSALYLCASSFEGDQPQHFGDGTRLSIL.

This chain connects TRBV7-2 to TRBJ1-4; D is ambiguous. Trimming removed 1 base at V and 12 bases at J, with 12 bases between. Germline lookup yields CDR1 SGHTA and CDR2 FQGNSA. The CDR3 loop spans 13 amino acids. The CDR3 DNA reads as TGTGCCAGCAGCTTAGTAACGGGTTTAGAACTGTTTTTT. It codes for CASSLVTGLELFF.